Listed here are 16 T cell receptor beta chains from one sample, sequenced in a study of CD8 T cells in Susac syndrome. Random hexamers were used to reverse transcribe an amount of roughly 0.5 to 1 ug RNA. TCRdb re-analysed the immunoSEQ multiplex PCR reads in MiXCR, keeping a single row per CDR3 protein. The data hold around 140,000 distinct CDR3 sequences, with around 95% observed a single time. The specimen sequenced was CD4+ T cells from PBMCs. The source of these receptors is a human donor with Susac syndrome.

This rearrangement joins TRBV4-1 to TRBJ2-5; no clear D. The CDR3 runs to 14 residues. In germline, CDR1 is MGHRA, CDR2 YSYEKL. With 1 base removed from V and 7 bases from J, the gap between germline ends came to 13 bases. CDR3 sequence reads: CASSQVFLLGTQYF. For the CDR3, the DNA is TGCGCCAGCAGCCAAGTTTTTCTGTTGGGGACCCAGTACTTC.

This chain uses TRBV6-2 or TRBV6-3 with TRBJ1-1, with D hard to call. This CDR3 comprises 15 residues. Germline-derived CDR1 and CDR2 are MNHEY and SVGEGT. V gave up 8 bases and J gave up 0 bases, with 16 bases separating them. In nucleotides, the CDR3 is TGTGCCAGCTTCGACTGGCCAGTCATGAACACTGAAGCTTTCTTT. This gives the protein CASFDWPVMNTEAFF.

The chain recombines TRBV6-4 with TRBJ2-2; TRBD1 matches at 8 bases. Germline CDR1 reads MRHNA; CDR2 reads SNTAGT. The CDR3 is 14 amino acids. V trimming: 6 bases; J trimming: 6 bases; junction bases outside the gene matches: 6. CDR3 sequence reads: CASRQGTGAGELFF. CDR3 DNA: TGTGCCAGCAGACAAGGGACAGGAGCCGGGGAGCTGTTTTTT.

The V gene is TRBV5-1, the J gene TRBJ1-2, with no clear D. Trimming removed 4 bases from V and 4 bases from J, with 17 bases in between. Germline assignment: CDR1 SGHRS and CDR2 YFSETQ. The CDR3 runs 15 residues. This chain's CDR3 is CASSKDVDRSYGYTF. The CDR3 DNA follows: TGCGCCAGCAGCAAGGATGTCGACCGGTCCTATGGCTACACCTTC.

V is TRBV9 and J is TRBJ2-4; a weak D match, TRBD2 (5 bases). Germline lookup yields CDR1 SGDLS and CDR2 YYNGEE. The CDR3 runs to 16 residues. Trimming removed 0 bases at V and 3 bases at J, with 13 bases between. This CDR3 reads CASSVGGGRVKNIQYF. CDR3 DNA: TGTGCCAGCAGCGTAGGGGGTGGGAGAGTCAAAAACATTCAGTACTTC.

This clonotype was recorded only once. V usage is TRBV20-1 and J usage is TRBJ2-1, with TRBD2 matching over 7 bases. The trim removed 5 bases at V and 5 bases at J, leaving 9 bases unmatched. Germline-derived CDR1 and CDR2 are DFQATT and SNEGSKA (reference sequence). The CDR3 runs 14 residues. The DNA of the CDR3 is TGCAGTGCTGGGCGGGTAGCGGGCAACAATGAGCAGTTCTTC. Translating gives CSAGRVAGNNEQFF.

The chain couples TRBV9 to TRBJ2-7, with D perhaps TRBD1 (5 bases). CDR1 is SGDLS, CDR2 YYNGEE, per germline. V was trimmed by 0 bases and J by 2 bases, leaving 12 bases between them. The CDR3 is made up of 15 amino acids. CDR3 nucleotide sequence: TGTGCCAGCAGCGTAGTTAACAGGCAAGCCTACGAGCAGTACTTC. Protein sequence: CASSVVNRQAYEQYF.

V usage is TRBV28 and J usage is TRBJ1-5; 7 nucleotides match TRBD1. The CDR3 has 15 amino acids. Losses at the gene ends were 5 bases for V and 5 bases for J; bases not matched to a gene: 9. From germline, CDR1 is MDHEN and CDR2 SYDVKM. In nucleotides, the CDR3 is TGTGCCAGCAGTAGACAGGGTCTTCCCCATCAGCCCCAGCATTTT. This sequence encodes CASSRQGLPHQPQHF.

The V call is TRBV4-2, the J call TRBJ2-1; 8 bases are a match to TRBD2. Germline assignment: CDR1 LGHNA and CDR2 YNFKEQ. The CDR3 is 15 amino acids. With V trimmed by 4 bases and J by 3 bases, 5 bases remained unmatched. The CDR3 here is CASSLGLANYNEQFF. The CDR3 nucleotides are TGTGCCAGCAGCCTCGGACTAGCTAACTACAATGAGCAGTTCTTC.

This rearrangement joins TRBV29-1 to TRBJ2-1; TRBD2 agrees at 8 bases. Germline V gives CDR1 SQVTM, CDR2 ANQGSEA. The CDR3 spans 14 residues. Trimming at V came to 5 bases and at J to 7 bases, leaving 10 bases not matched to a gene. CDR3 in DNA: TGCAGCGTTACCCTCGGGACTAGGGTAAATGAGCAGTTCTTC. Amino acids: CSVTLGTRVNEQFF.

V usage is TRBV15 and J usage is TRBJ2-1; D could derive from TRBD1 or TRBD2 (6 bases each). The germline V and J ends were trimmed by 5 bases and 2 bases, with 16 bases remaining between them. Germline CDR1 LNHNV, CDR2 YYDKDF (reference sequence). The CDR3 has 16 residues. The chain's CDR3 is CATSRDRGAPYNEQFF. In nucleotides, the CDR3 is TGTGCCACCAGCCGTGATAGGGGGGCACCCTACAATGAGCAGTTCTTC.

The chain carries TRBV18 and TRBJ1-1; unclear D gene. The CDR3 is 12 amino acids. The germline V and J ends were trimmed by 3 bases and 10 bases, with 12 bases remaining between them. Germline lookup yields CDR1 KGHSH and CDR2 LQKENI. In DNA, the CDR3 is TGTGCCAGCTCACCTACTACAGAGACAGCTTTCTTT. Protein product: CASSPTTETAFF.

The V and J genes are TRBV12-3 or TRBV12-4 and TRBJ1-3, with D maybe TRBD1 (6 bases). V lost 5 bases, J lost 4 bases, and 12 bases lay in between. The CDR3 has 14 amino acids. The CDR3, as DNA: TGTGCCAGCAGTCAATGGACAGCGGGAAACACCATATATTTT. Its translation is CASSQWTAGNTIYF.

The rearrangement links TRBV3-1 to TRBJ1-5, with 9 bases fitting TRBD1. After removal of 5 bases from V and 7 bases from J, the junction contained 6 bases not matched to a gene. The CDR3 has 14 residues. Germline V gives CDR1 LGHDT, CDR2 YNNKEL (reference sequence). The CDR3 DNA is TGTGCCAGCAGCTCCGGACAGGGGCGCCAGCCCCAGCATTTT. Its translation: CASSSGQGRQPQHF.

The chain links TRBV28 to TRBJ2-7; D is ambiguous. The V gene's germline CDR1 is MDHEN and CDR2 SYDVKM. The CDR3 is 12 residues long. The V and J ends lost 3 bases and 3 bases respectively, with 6 bases between them. CDR3 DNA: TGTGCCAGCAGTTTGGGAATCTACGAGCAGTACTTC. Translating it yields CASSLGIYEQYF.

This rearrangement joins TRBV20-1 to TRBJ2-7; 11 bases are shared with TRBD2. This CDR3 has 12 residues. Germline V gene lookup returns CDR1 DFQATT and CDR2 SNEGSKA (reference sequence). The V segment lost 6 bases and the J segment 7 bases; nucleotides outside the gene matches: 5. The CDR3 bases are TGCAGTGCCCCCAGACTAGCGGGAGAGCAGTACTTC. Translating it yields CSAPRLAGEQYF.